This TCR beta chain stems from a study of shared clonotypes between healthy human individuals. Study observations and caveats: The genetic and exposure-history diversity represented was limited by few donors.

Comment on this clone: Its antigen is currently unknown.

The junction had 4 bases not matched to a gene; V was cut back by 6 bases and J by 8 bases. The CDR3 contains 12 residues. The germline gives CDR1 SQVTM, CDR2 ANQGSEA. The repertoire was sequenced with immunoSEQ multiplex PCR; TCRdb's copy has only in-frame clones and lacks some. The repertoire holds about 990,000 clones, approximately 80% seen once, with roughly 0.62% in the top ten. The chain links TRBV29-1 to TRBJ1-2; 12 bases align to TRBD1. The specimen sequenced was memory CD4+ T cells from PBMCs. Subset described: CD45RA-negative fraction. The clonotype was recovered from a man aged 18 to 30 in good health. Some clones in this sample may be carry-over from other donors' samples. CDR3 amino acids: CSVGQGAWGYTF. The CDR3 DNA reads TGCAGCGTGGGACAGGGGGCTTGGGGCTACACCTTC. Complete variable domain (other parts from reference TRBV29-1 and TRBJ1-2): SAVISQKPSRDICQRGTSLTIQCQVDSQVTMMFWYRQQPGQSLTLIATANQGSEATYESGFVIDKFPISRPNLTFSTLTVSNMSPEDSSIYLCSVGQGAWGYTFGSGTRLTVV.